The 6 T cell receptor beta chains below come from one sample, sequenced in a study of T cells in Graves' hyperthyroidism and ophthalmopathy. RNA transcripts yielded amplified TCR beta CDR3 regions. The primer set for the first-round RT-PCR of the TCR CDR3 was HTBI. TCRdb used MiXCR to reprocess the multiplex PCR reads, holding one entry per CDR3 protein. The sample has around 350,000 distinct CDR3 sequences; just under 25% are singletons. The material sequenced was blood. All receptors come from a man in his fifties with Graves' hyperthyroidism.

In its sample, this clonotype was seen a few times. The chain carries TRBV29-1 and TRBJ2-7; tentatively, D is TRBD1 or TRBD2 (6 bases each). The germline V and J ends were trimmed by 3 bases and 6 bases, with 15 bases remaining between them. Germline CDR1 is SQVTM and CDR2 is ANQGSEA. The CDR3 has 13 residues. CDR3 in DNA: TGCAGCGTTGACGGTTTCGGGGGCTCCGAGCAGTACTTC. This codes for CSVDGFGGSEQYF.

For this clonotype: One base away lies a much larger clone, so this may be a sequencing read error. The V gene is TRBV29-1, the J gene TRBJ1-1; possible D gene TRBD1, 5 bases. V was shortened by 4 bases and J by 1 base, with 7 bases between the two germline ends. This CDR3 spans 12 amino acids. Looked up from germline, CDR1 is SQVTM and CDR2 is ANQGSEA. The CDR3 DNA reads TGCAGCGTTGGGGGGGGGAACACTGAAGCTTTCTTT. Translating it yields CSVGGGNTEAFF.

The gene calls are TRBV19 and TRBJ2-7; 14 positions match TRBD2. CDR3 size: 16 residues. V lost 11 bases to trimming and J lost 4 bases; unmatched junction nucleotides: 13. CDR1 and CDR2 (germline): LNHDA, SQIVND (reference sequence). CDR3 residues: CAAGQIGTSGGYEQYF. The CDR3 DNA is TGTGCCGCGGGACAGATCGGGACTAGCGGGGGATACGAGCAGTACTTC.

The chain's CDR3 is CASSLGRQGTSQPQHF. The CDR3 nucleotides are TGTGCCAGCAGCTTAGGACGACAGGGGACGAGTCAGCCCCAGCATTTT. The chain joins TRBV7-2 to TRBJ1-5, with 8 bases that match TRBD1. The germline CDR1 and CDR2 sequences are SGHTA and FQGNSA. Trimming took 1 base from V and 6 from J; bases not matched to a gene: 8. This CDR3 has 16 residues.

Remarks on this clonotype: A read error may be the cause here, since a much bigger clone is one base away. This sequence joins TRBV12-3 or TRBV12-4 and TRBJ2-1, with D uncertain. The J call may be faulty, since TRBJ2-7 better matches the DNA end. The CDR3 loop spans 13 amino acids. The CDR3 DNA is TGTGCCAGCAGTTTTTTTGGGTACAATGAGCAGTACTTC. This sequence encodes CASSFFGYNEQYF.

This chain links TRBV24-1 with TRBJ2-7, with D perhaps TRBD1 (7 bases). The CDR3 contains 15 residues. V was trimmed by 4 bases and J by 4 bases, leaving 16 bases between them. The germline gives CDR1 KGHDR, CDR2 SFDVKD. For the CDR3, the DNA is TGTGCCACCAGTGACCCAGGCAGGGGGGAATACGAGCAGTACTTC. Translating it yields CATSDPGRGEYEQYF.